This T cell receptor (beta chain) came from a study of shared clonotypes between healthy human individuals. Whole-study results and caveats: In a handful of donors, approximately 5% of naive CD4 clonotypes appeared in common. Clonotype sharing among donors was thought likely to change with sequencing depth. Unshared clonotypes carried lower generation probabilities than those common to all four donors.

Sequencing was performed with immunoSEQ multiplex PCR; in TCRdb, only in-frame clones are kept and a portion is missing. The profile shows some 2,000,000 clones, about 95% of them singletons. Comments on this clone: The antigen is unknown.

Naive CD8 cells lacked CD45RO, underwent positive selection for CCR7 and left out terminally differentiated effector memory CD45RA+ cells. This CDR3 region has 17 residues. CDR1 and CDR2 from the germline V gene are SGHVS and FNYEAQ. V lost 6 bases, J lost 0 bases, and 10 bases stayed unmatched. The rearrangement links TRBV7-6 to TRBJ1-4; 7 nucleotides agree with TRBD1. The sample taken for sequencing was naive CD8+ T cells sorted from blood. The sequence was obtained from a man between 18 and 29 years old in good health. The CDR3 DNA follows: TGTGCCAGCAGTCAGGACAACAGGGGTGCAACTAATGAAAAACTGTTTTTT. It encodes CASSQDNRGATNEKLFF.